One sample yielded the 10 T cell receptor beta chains listed below, sequenced in a study of CD4 T cells in relation to SARS-CoV-2 and coronaviruses. Before the COVID-19 pandemic, during about 2011-2019, CD4+ T cells were taken from unexposed donors. After about ten days of culture, CD4+ T cells were isolated. No antigens are known for them. TCRdb's table, derived via immunoSEQ multiplex PCR, lists solely in-frame clones and lacks some. This sample has some 21,000 clones, with 74% found just once. Sequencing was done on a sample of CD4+ T cells from PBMCs, cultured in vitro. These receptors all stem from a human donor in good health.

The rearrangement links TRBV24-1 to TRBJ2-3, with D possibly called TRBD1 or TRBD2 (6 bases each). V lost 9 bases and J lost 1, with 13 bases in between. Germline values: CDR1 KGHDR, CDR2 SFDVKD. This CDR3 spans 14 amino acids. The CDR3 here is CATRGRARTDTQYF. The CDR3 DNA is TGTGCCACCCGGGGGCGTGCCCGCACAGATACGCAGTATTTT.

V is TRBV18 and J is TRBJ1-1, with D perhaps matching TRBD1 (5 bases). V gave up 2 bases and J gave up 4 bases, with 11 bases separating them. Per germline, CDR1 KGHSH and CDR2 LQKENI. The CDR3 contains 14 residues. The CDR3 here is CASSPGRESTEAFF. The CDR3 DNA is TGTGCCAGCTCACCAGGCAGGGAGTCCACTGAAGCTTTCTTT.

This clone occurred once. This chain links TRBV29-1 with TRBJ1-2, with a weak D call TRBD1 (6 bases). The CDR3 runs to 12 residues. The germline V gene has CDR1 SQVTM and CDR2 ANQGSEA. Trimming removed 4 bases at V and 8 bases at J, with 14 bases between. CDR3 DNA: TGCAGCGTTGTGGGGGACACCGGAGGCTACACCTTC. Protein: CSVVGDTGGYTF.

This chain uses TRBV7-2 with TRBJ2-7; 9 bases match TRBD2. The CDR3 runs 15 residues. V shed 5 bases and J 3 bases; nucleotides not matched to a gene: 8. The germline gives CDR1 SGHTA, CDR2 FQGNSA. In DNA, the CDR3 is TGTGCCAGCAGCCCTGATAGCGGGAGACTCTACGAGCAGTACTTC. It codes for CASSPDSGRLYEQYF.

This clone was recorded once. The rearrangement uses TRBV18 and TRBJ2-1, with TRBD2 matching over 10 bases. The CDR3 has 15 residues. The V segment lost 3 bases and the J segment 8 bases; nucleotides outside the gene matches: 7. CDR1 is KGHSH, CDR2 LQKENI, per germline. The CDR3 is CASSPRGLAGDEQFF. CDR3 coding DNA: TGTGCCAGCTCACCGCGCGGTCTAGCGGGAGATGAGCAGTTCTTC.

The sample holds one count of this clone. This chain connects TRBV27 to TRBJ1-1, with a possible D match to TRBD1 (5 bases). The CDR3 totals 15 residues. Germline values: CDR1 MNHEY, CDR2 SMNVEV (reference sequence). Trimming took off 2 bases at V and 6 bases at J, with 16 bases between the two ends. The CDR3 here is CASSLDRLGRAEAFF. Here the CDR3 DNA reads TGTGCCAGCAGTTTAGACCGGCTGGGGCGCGCTGAAGCTTTCTTT.

Only one count was recorded for this clone. V gene TRBV4-1 combines with J gene TRBJ1-1, with D uncertain. V lost 4 bases to trimming and J lost 3 bases, with 9 bases between them. Germline V CDR1 and CDR2: MGHRA, YSYEKL. There are 13 residues in the CDR3. The CDR3 region is CASSRASDTEAFF. The CDR3 DNA is TGCGCCAGCAGCCGGGCCTCGGACACTGAAGCTTTCTTT.

This sequence joins TRBV9 and TRBJ2-6; 10 positions match TRBD1. Trimming removed 5 bases from V and 0 bases from J; junction bases left unmatched: 5. Germline values: CDR1 SGDLS, CDR2 YYNGEE. The CDR3 runs to 17 residues. Here the CDR3 reads CASSPGQGNSGANVLTF. DNA of the CDR3: TGTGCCAGCAGTCCGGGACAGGGGAACTCTGGGGCCAACGTCCTGACTTTC.

The rearrangement joins TRBV13 to TRBJ2-1, with a tentative D call TRBD2 (6 bases). With 5 bases removed from V and 0 bases from J, the gap between germline ends came to 23 bases. This CDR3 is built from 19 residues. Germline V CDR1 and CDR2: PRHDT, FYEKMQ (reference sequence). CDR3 sequence reads: CASSDPGLQVSPSYNEQFF. CDR3 nucleotide sequence: TGTGCCAGCAGCGACCCGGGACTCCAAGTTTCACCCTCCTACAATGAGCAGTTCTTC.

The chain is built from TRBV4-1 and TRBJ2-2, with D perhaps matching TRBD2 (6 bases). The CDR3 sequence is 17 residues long. With 1 base removed from V and 2 bases from J, the gap between germline ends came to 14 bases. CDR1 and CDR2 (germline): MGHRA, YSYEKL. The CDR3 here is CASSQGGDSGNTGELFF. CDR3 nucleotides: TGCGCCAGCAGCCAAGGGGGGGATAGCGGCAACACCGGGGAGCTGTTTTTT.